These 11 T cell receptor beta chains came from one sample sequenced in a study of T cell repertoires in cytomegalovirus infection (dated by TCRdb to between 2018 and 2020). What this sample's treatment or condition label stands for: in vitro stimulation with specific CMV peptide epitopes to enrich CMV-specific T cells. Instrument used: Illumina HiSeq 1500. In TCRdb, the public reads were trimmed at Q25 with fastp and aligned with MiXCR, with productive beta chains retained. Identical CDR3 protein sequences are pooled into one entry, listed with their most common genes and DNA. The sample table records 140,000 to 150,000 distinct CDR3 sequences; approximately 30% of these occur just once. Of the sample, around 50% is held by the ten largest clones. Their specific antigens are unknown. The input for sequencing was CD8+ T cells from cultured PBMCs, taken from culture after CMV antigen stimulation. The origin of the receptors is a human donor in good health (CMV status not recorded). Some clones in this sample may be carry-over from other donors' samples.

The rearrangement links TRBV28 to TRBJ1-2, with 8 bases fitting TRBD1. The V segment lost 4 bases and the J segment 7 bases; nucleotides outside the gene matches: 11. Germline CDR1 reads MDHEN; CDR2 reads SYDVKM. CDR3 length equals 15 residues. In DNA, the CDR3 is TGTGCCAGCAGTTACCCCCAGGGGGCTCAAGGTGGCTACACCTTC. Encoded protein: CASSYPQGAQGGYTF.

DNA of the CDR3: TGTGCCAGTTCGGAGGGATACTCTGGAAACACCATATATTTT. It translates to CASSEGYSGNTIYF. The gene calls are TRBV19 and TRBJ1-3; no definite D call. Germline CDR1 reads LNHDA; CDR2 reads SQIVND (reference sequence). The CDR3 length is 14 residues. V was cut by 8 bases and J by 0 bases, with 11 bases left in between. The complete variable domain, with remaining parts taken from reference TRBV19 and TRBJ1-3, reads DGGITQSPKYLFRKEGQNVTLSCEQNLNHDAMYWYRQDPGQGLRLIYYSQIVNDFQKGDIAEGYSVSREKKESFPLTVTSAQKNPTAFYLCASSEGYSGNTIYFGEGSWLTVV.

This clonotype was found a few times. CDR3 sequence: CASTLGSGNTEAFF. CDR3 nucleotides: TGTGCCAGCACCCTAGGGTCAGGAAACACTGAAGCTTTCTTT. The chain recombines TRBV7-9 with TRBJ1-1, with D uncertain. The germline gives CDR1 SEHNR, CDR2 FQNEAQ (reference sequence). The length of the CDR3 is 14 residues. V was trimmed by 7 bases and J by 2 bases, leaving 14 bases between them. The full variable domain, completed using reference TRBV7-9 and TRBJ1-1, is DTGVSQNPRHKITKRGQNVTFRCDPISEHNRLYWYRQTLGQGPEFLTYFQNEAQLEKSRLLSDRFSAERPKGSFSTLEIQRTEQGDSAMYLCASTLGSGNTEAFFGQGTRLTVV.

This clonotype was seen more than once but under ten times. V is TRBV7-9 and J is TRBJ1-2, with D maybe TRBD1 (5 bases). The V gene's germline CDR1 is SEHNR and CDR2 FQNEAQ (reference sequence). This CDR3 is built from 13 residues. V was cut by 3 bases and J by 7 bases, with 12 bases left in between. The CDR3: CASSLGTVRGYTF. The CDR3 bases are TGTGCCAGCAGCTTGGGGACGGTGCGTGGCTACACCTTC. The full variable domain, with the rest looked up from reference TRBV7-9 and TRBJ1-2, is DTGVSQNPRHKITKRGQNVTFRCDPISEHNRLYWYRQTLGQGPEFLTYFQNEAQLEKSRLLSDRFSAERPKGSFSTLEIQRTEQGDSAMYLCASSLGTVRGYTFGSGTRLTVV.

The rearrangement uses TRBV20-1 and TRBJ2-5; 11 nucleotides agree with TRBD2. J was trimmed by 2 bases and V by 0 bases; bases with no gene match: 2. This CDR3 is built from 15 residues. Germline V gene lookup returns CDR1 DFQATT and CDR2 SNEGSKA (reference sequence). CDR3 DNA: TGCAGTGCTAGAGATAGGACTAGCGGGCAAGAGACCCAGTACTTC. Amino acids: CSARDRTSGQETQYF.

CDR3 loop: CASSFGVATEAFF. The DNA for the CDR3 is TGTGCCAGCAGCTTCGGGGTAGCCACTGAAGCTTTCTTT. The chain employs TRBV5-4 and TRBJ1-1; D is uncertain. This CDR3 region has 13 residues. CDR1 is SGHNT and CDR2 is YYREEE in the germline V gene (reference sequence). Deletions cut 2 bases from V and 4 bases from J, with 9 bases between. The variable domain in full, completed from reference TRBV5-4 and TRBJ1-1, reads ETGVTQSPTHLIKTRGQQVTLRCSSQSGHNTVSWYQQALGQGPQFIFQYYREEENGRGNFPPRFSGLQFPNYSSELNVNALELDDSALYLCASSFGVATEAFFGQGTRLTVV.

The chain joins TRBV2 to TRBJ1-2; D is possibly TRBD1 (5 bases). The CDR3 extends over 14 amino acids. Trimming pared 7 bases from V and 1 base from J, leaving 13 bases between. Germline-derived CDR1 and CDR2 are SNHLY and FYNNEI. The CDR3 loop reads CASMGQMINYGYTF. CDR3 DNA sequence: TGTGCCAGCATGGGGCAGATGATTAACTATGGCTACACCTTC.

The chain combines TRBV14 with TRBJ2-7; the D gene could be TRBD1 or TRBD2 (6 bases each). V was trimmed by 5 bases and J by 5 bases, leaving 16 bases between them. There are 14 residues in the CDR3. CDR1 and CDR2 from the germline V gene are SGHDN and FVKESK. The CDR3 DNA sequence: TGTGCCAGCAGCAGAAGGGTGGAGGGGGACGAGCAGTACTTC. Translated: CASSRRVEGDEQYF.

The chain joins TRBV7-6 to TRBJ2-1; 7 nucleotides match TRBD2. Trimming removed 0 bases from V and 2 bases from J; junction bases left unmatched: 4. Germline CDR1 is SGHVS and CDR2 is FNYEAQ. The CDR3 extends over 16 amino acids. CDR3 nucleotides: TGTGCCAGCAGCTTAGCGGGGGGGTTCACCTACAATGAGCAGTTCTTC. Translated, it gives CASSLAGGFTYNEQFF.

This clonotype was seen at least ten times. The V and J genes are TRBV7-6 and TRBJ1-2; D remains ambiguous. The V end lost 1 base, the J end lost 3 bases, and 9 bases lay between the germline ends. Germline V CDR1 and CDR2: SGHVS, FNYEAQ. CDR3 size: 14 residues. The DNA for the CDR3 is TGTGCCAGCAGCTTAGAGGCCCTGGACTATGGCTACACCTTC. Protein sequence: CASSLEALDYGYTF. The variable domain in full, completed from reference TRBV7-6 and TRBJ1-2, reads GAGVSQSPRYKVTKRGQDVALRCDPISGHVSLYWYRQALGQGPEFLTYFNYEAQQDKSGLPNDRFSAERPEGSISTLTIQRTEQRDSAMYRCASSLEALDYGYTFGSGTRLTVV.

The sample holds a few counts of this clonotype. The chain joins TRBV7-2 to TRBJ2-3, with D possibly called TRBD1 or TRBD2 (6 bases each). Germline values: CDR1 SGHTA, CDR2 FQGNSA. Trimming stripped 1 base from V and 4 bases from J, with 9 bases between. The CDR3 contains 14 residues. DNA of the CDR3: TGTGCCAGCAGCTTAGGGGGGGCCGCAGATACGCAGTATTTT. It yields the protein CASSLGGAADTQYF.